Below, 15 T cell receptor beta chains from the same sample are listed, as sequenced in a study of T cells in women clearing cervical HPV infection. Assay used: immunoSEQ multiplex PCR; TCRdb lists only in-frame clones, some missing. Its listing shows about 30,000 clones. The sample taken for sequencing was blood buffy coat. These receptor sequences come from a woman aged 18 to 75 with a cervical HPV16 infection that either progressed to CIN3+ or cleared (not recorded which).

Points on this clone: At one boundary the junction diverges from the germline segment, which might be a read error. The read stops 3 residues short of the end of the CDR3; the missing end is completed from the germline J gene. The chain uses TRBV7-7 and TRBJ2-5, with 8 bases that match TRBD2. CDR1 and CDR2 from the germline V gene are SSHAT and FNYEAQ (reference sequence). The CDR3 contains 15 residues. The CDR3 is CASSIGASGQETQYF. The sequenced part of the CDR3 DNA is TGTGCTAGCAGCATAGGGGCTAGCGGGCAAGAGACC.

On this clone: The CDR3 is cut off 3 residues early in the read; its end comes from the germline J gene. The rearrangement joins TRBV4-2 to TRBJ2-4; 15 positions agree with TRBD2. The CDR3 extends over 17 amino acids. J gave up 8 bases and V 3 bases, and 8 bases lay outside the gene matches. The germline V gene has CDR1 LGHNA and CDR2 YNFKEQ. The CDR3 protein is CASSQGGLAGGRDIQYF. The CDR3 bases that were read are TGTGCCAGCAGCCAGGGCGGACTAGCGGGAGGGCGTGACATT.

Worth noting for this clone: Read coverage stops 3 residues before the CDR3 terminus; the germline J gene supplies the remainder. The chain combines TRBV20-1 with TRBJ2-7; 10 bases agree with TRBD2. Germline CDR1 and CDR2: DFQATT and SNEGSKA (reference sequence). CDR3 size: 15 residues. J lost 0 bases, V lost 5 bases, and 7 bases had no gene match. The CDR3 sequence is CSALLAGTLSYEQYF. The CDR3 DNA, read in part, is TGCAGTGCTTTACTAGCGGGGACCCTCTCCTACGAG.

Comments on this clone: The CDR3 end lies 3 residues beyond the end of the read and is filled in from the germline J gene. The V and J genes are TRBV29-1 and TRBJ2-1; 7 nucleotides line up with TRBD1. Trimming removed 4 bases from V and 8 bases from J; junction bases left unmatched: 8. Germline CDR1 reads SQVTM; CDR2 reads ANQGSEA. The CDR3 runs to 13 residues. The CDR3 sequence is CSVVSGGPDEQFF. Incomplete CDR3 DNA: TGCAGCGTTGTATCAGGGGGTCCGGATGAG.

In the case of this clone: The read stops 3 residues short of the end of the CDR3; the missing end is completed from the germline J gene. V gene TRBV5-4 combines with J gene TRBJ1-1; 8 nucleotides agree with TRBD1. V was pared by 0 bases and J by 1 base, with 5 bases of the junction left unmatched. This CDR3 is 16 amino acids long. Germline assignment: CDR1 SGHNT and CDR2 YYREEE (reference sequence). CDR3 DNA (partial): TGTGCCAGCAGCTTGGGGCAGGGGGCAGGGAACACTGAA. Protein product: CASSLGQGAGNTE. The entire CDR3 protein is CASSLGQGAGNTEAFF.

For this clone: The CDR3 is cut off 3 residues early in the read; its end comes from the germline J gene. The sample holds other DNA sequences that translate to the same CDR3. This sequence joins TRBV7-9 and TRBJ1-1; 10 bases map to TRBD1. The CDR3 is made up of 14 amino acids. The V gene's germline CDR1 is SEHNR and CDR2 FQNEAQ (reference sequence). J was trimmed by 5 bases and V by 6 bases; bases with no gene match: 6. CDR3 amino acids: CASSRQGARTEAFF. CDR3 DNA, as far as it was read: TGTGCCAGCAGTCGACAGGGGGCACGGACTGAA. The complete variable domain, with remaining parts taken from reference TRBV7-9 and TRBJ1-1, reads DTGVSQNPRHKITKRGQNVTFRCDPISEHNRLYWYRQTLGQGPEFLTYFQNEAQLEKSRLLSDRFSAERPKGSFSTLEIQRTEQGDSAMYLCASSRQGARTEAFFGQGTRLTVV.

CDR3 DNA (partial): TGTGCCAGCAGCTTTTCGAGCGGGAGGGGCTACGAG. Residues: CASSFSSGRGYE. The complete CDR3 protein is CASSFSSGRGYEQYF. J is TRBJ2-7 and V is TRBV7-2; the match to TRBD2 covers 10 bases. The read comes to an end 3 residues before the CDR3 does, leaving the germline J gene to fill in the end. J gave up 3 bases and V 3 bases, and 5 bases lay outside the gene matches. Germline V gives CDR1 SGHTA, CDR2 FQGNSA. The CDR3 extends over 15 amino acids.

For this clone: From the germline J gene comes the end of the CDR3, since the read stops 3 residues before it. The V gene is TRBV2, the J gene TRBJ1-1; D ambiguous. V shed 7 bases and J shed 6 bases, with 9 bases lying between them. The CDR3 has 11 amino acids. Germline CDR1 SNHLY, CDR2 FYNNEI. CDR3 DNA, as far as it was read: TGTGCCAGCACCTTAAGGGCTGAA. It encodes CASTLRAE. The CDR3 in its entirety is CASTLRAEAFF.

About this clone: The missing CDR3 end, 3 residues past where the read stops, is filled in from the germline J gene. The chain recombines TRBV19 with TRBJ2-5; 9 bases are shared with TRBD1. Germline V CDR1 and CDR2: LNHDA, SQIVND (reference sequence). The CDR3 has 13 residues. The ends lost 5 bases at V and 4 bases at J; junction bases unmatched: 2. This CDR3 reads CASSEQGAETQYF. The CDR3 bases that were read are TGTGCCAGTAGTGAACAGGGGGCAGAGACC.

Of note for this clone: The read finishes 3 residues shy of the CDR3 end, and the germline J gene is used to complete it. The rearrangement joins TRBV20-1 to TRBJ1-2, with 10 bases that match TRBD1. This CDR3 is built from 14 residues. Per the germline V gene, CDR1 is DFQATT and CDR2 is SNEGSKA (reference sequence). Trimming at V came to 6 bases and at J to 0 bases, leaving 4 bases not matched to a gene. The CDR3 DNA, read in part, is TGCAGTGCGCCCGGGACAGGGGCTAACTATGGC. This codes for CSAPGTGANYG. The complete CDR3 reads CSAPGTGANYGYTF.

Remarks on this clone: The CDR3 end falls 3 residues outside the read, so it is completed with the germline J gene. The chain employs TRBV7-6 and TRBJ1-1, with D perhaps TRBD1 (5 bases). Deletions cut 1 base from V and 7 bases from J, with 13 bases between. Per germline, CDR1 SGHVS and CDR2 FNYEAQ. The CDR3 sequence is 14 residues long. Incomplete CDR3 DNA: TGTGCCAGCAGCTTAGAAGGGGTTGAGGGTGAA. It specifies CASSLEGVEGE. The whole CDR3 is CASSLEGVEGEAFF. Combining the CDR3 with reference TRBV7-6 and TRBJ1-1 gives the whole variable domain GAGVSQSPRYKVTKRGQDVALRCDPISGHVSLYWYRQALGQGPEFLTYFNYEAQQDKSGLPNDRFSAERPEGSISTLTIQRTEQRDSAMYRCASSLEGVEGEAFFGQGTRLTVV.

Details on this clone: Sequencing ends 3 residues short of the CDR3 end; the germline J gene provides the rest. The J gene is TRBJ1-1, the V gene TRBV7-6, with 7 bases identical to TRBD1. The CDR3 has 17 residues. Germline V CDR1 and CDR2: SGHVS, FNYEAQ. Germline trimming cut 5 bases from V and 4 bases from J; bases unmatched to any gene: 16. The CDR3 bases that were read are TGTGCCAGCAGCCCTAGACAGGGTGGGGGAGGTGGCACTGAA. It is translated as CASSPRQGGGGGTE. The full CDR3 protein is CASSPRQGGGGGTEAFF.

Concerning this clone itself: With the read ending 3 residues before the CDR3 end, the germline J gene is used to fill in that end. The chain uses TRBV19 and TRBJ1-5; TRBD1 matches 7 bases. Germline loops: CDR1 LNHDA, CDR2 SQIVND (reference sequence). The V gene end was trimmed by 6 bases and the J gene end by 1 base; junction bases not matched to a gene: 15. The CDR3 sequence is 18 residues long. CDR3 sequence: CASSRSTGSPASNQPQHF. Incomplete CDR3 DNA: TGTGCCAGTAGCCGGTCGACAGGGTCCCCCGCAAGCAATCAGCCC.

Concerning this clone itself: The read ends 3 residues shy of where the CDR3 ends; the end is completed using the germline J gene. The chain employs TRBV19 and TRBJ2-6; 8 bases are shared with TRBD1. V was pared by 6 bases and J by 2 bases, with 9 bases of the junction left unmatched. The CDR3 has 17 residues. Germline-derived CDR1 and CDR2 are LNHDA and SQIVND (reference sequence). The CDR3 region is CASRMDRDSTGANVLTF. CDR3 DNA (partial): TGTGCCAGTAGAATGGACAGGGACTCGACTGGGGCCAACGTC.

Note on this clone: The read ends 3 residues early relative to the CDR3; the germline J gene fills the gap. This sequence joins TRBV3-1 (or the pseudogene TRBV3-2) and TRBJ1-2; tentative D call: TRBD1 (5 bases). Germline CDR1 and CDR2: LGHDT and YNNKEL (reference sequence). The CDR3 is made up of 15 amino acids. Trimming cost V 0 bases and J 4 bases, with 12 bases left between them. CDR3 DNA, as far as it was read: TGTGCCAGCAGCCAAGACTTGGGGCAGGCCTATGGC. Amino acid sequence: CASSQDLGQAYG. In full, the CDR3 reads CASSQDLGQAYGYTF.